This note documents a single T cell receptor (beta chain) sequence. The clone's antigen remains unknown. Within one base of it there is no much larger clone, and no base qualities were kept. TCRbeta CDR3 regions were amplified from genomic DNA by means of the immunoSEQ Assay, a bias-controlled multiplex PCR. Under the source paper's analysis protocol: Within the assay, amplification of reference gene primers was used to estimate how many nucleated cells each sample contained. To quantify the absolute abundance of each unique TCRbeta CDR3 rearrangement, sequence reads were collapsed and filtered. For each sample, productive Simpson clonality was calculated by taking the square root of Simpson's diversity index across productive rearrangements. TCRdb provides this immuneACCESS table in a form limited to in-frame rearrangements. Some clones are lacking; in checked studies, under half of them reflect an unresolved V gene, and why the rest are absent is not known. V and J calls and clone size are as listed in that table; D and trimming were resolved from the DNA. Within this sample are around 150,000 clones, with around 90% of them counted one time only. The ten largest clones represent around 4.6% of the sample.

Each collaborating institution followed its own protocols to collect whole blood in K2EDTA tubes. For TCRbeta analysis, collaborators shipped samples as frozen whole blood, isolated PBMCs, or DNA extracted from either of those sample types. This sample stems from a study of blood T cell repertoires in COVID-19 (dated by TCRdb to the early 2020s). Background on the whole study: The collaborator samples originated in the United States, Italy and Spain and spanned the acute and convalescent phases of COVID-19. The material from the prospective study consisted of cDNA or gDNA derived from T cells, B-cell-depleted T cells, or PBMCs. Sample metadata almost always included a de-identified subject ID, COVID-19 status, age in years and sex. A freely available public database, intended as a resource for researchers studying the immune response to SARS-CoV-2, is where the repertoires were released. The samples were drawn from two sources: the first 160 participants of the ongoing ImmuneRACE study, and 1,254 subjects contributed by 6 global collaborators. Deeply sampled blood TCRbeta repertoires from subjects exposed to, actively infected with, or recovered from COVID-19 were included in the dataset. Where available, HLA class I and class II types were taken from metadata supplied by the sample provider and were not determined by assay-based typing. Overall study outcomes, separate from this receptor: Clinical and demographic metadata were provided uncurated, with the amount varying by source and participant.

Relative to germline, V is 6 bases shorter and J is 6 bases shorter, with 18 bases between their ends. The CDR3, from cysteine to phenylalanine, totals 15 residues. The entry retains the CDR3 DNA only, 45 bases that are in frame from base 1. Based on the germline V gene (reference sequence), the CDR1 and CDR2 sequences are LNHDA and SQIVND. The source is a woman aged 55-75 years with active or convalescent COVID-19. The sequenced material came from peripheral blood. The sequence is built from TRBV19 and TRBJ1-5; a tentative D call is TRBD1 (5 bases match). The sequenced DNA: TGTGCCAGTAGCCAATCGGGACTCCAGGGTCAGCCCCAGCATTTT. This is translated as CASSQSGLQGQPQHF.